This is a list of T cell receptor beta chains from one sample in a study of T cell repertoires in cytomegalovirus infection. TCRdb independently ran MiXCR on the reads; one entry per CDR3 protein. Counted here are approximately 500,000 distinct CDR3 sequences, more than 15% occurring once; the ten biggest clones make up around 25%. The specimen sequenced was CD8+ T cells from PBMCs. These receptors originate from a human donor in good health (CMV status not recorded). Some clones in this sample may be carry-over from other donors' samples. The CDR3 runs from the conserved cysteine through the conserved F or W. D genes are given only for firm matches. The listing skips clone size in some rows; elsewhere it reads once, few, many or a size class.

CDR3nt,CDR3aa,v_gene,abundance,j_gene,d_gene
TGTGCCAGCAGTTTATTCCAGGCCCCCGACGAGCAGTACTTC,CASSLFQAPDEQYF,TRBV28,.,TRBJ2-7,.
TGTGCCAGCAGCGTCAGAGAAATGAACACTGAAGCTTTCTTT,CASSVREMNTEAFF,TRBV7-2,.,TRBJ1-1,.
TGTGCCAGCAGCCGATTCGGGCACGGGGGTAATCAGCTCCAGCATTTT,CASSRFGHGGNQLQHF,TRBV7-2,.,TRBJ1-5,.
TGTGCCAGTAATGACAAAACCTCCTACGAGCAGTACTTC,CASNDKTSYEQYF,TRBV19,.,TRBJ2-7,.
TGTGCCAGCGGACGGGATGTGGCGGGCAGGAGAGCTGAAGCTTTCTTT,CASGRDVAGRRAEAFF,TRBV28,many,TRBJ1-1,.
TGTGCCAGCAGTGACAAAGCGGGAGGGGGCTCCTACAATGAGCAGTTCTTC,CASSDKAGGGSYNEQFF,TRBV6-1,few,TRBJ2-1,TRBD2
TGTGCCAGCAGTCCCCGGGACACCGGTACCTACGAGCAGTACTTC,CASSPRDTGTYEQYF,TRBV27,.,TRBJ2-7,.
TGTGCCAGAGGGGGGCTAGCGGGACGGGAGCAGTACTTC,CARGGLAGREQYF,TRBV2,.,TRBJ2-7,TRBD2
TGTGCCAGCAGCCAACCATGGACAGCCTCCTACAATGAGCAGTTCTTC,CASSQPWTASYNEQFF,TRBV3-1,.,TRBJ2-1,.
TGTGCCAGCAGCCCCCCCGACAGCCGTATTGAGCAGTTCTTC,CASSPPDSRIEQFF,TRBV6-6,many,TRBJ2-1,.
TGTGCCAGCAGTGAAGCGCTTAGGCAGTACCTCACCGGGGAGCTGTTTTTT,CASSEALRQYLTGELFF,TRBV6-1,many,TRBJ2-2,.
TGCGCCAGCAGCCAAGGCGGGGGGGCTGGAGAGCAGTACTTC,CASSQGGGAGEQYF,TRBV4-1,few,TRBJ2-7,TRBD2
TGTGCCAGCAGCTTATGGGAAACAGGGGAGCTGTTTTTT,CASSLWETGELFF,TRBV7-8,.,TRBJ2-2,.
TGTGCCAGCAGAGGGGTCTACGAGCAGTACTTC,CASRGVYEQYF,TRBV6-1,many,TRBJ2-7,.
TGTGCCAGCAGTTATCCTAGCGGATATAAAACTTTCGGGAGGGATACGCAGTATTTT,CASSYPSGYKTFGRDTQYF,TRBV6-9,.,TRBJ2-3,TRBD2
TGTGCCAGCAGCGTACCGGATGGGGGGGCAGATACGCAGTATTTT,CASSVPDGGADTQYF,TRBV3-1,.,TRBJ2-3,TRBD2
TGCAGCGTTGAAGGACGGACAGCCTACGAGCAGTACTTC,CSVEGRTAYEQYF,TRBV29-1,.,TRBJ2-7,.
TGCAGTGCTAGGAGGGACCACGAGCAGTACTTC,CSARRDHEQYF,TRBV20-1,few,TRBJ2-7,.
TGTGCCATCAGTGAGTCGTTTCCCAATGAAAAACTGTTTTTT,CAISESFPNEKLFF,TRBV10-3,.,TRBJ1-4,.
TGTGCCAGCAGCTCCGATCTTGGCGGGGACACAGATACGCAGTATTTT,CASSSDLGGDTDTQYF,TRBV7-8,many,TRBJ2-3,.
TGTGCCAGCAGCCAAGAGGAGTCAGGGGGGACAGATACGCAGTATTTT,CASSQEESGGTDTQYF,TRBV4-2,many,TRBJ2-3,.
TGTGCCAGCAGTTTAGTTTCCATTAGGGGGGGCTTGGGCTACACCTTC,CASSLVSIRGGLGYTF,TRBV12-3/TRBV12-4,many,TRBJ1-2,.
TGTGCCAGTAGTACCGGGGAGGGATATGTTGGAGAGACCCAGTACTTC,CASSTGEGYVGETQYF,TRBV19,.,TRBJ2-5,TRBD2
TGTGCCAGCAGCCCTCCCTGGGACAGCTACAATGAGCAGTTCTTC,CASSPPWDSYNEQFF,TRBV28,many,TRBJ2-1,TRBD1
TGTGCCAGCAGCGTAGGACTACCCCTTAACACCGGGGAGCTGTTTTTT,CASSVGLPLNTGELFF,TRBV9,few,TRBJ2-2,.
TGTGCCAGCAGCTTAATGCGCGGGTCCAACACCGGGGAGCTGTTTTTT,CASSLMRGSNTGELFF,TRBV7-8,many,TRBJ2-2,.
TGTGCCAGCAGTTTAATAGGGTCGGGCGGAACCCAAGAGACCCAGTACTTC,CASSLIGSGGTQETQYF,TRBV28,many,TRBJ2-5,.
TGTGCCAGCACTACTAGCGGGAGAGTTCGCGAGCAGTACTTC,CASTTSGRVREQYF,TRBV28,.,TRBJ2-7,TRBD2
TGTGCCAGCAGCCCTTTGGCGTTCGGAACAGATACGCAGTATTTT,CASSPLAFGTDTQYF,TRBV14,few,TRBJ2-3,.
TGTGCCAGCACCCTTTCAGCCGGACAGGGTCAGCCCTTCGGAGCTTTCTTT,CASTLSAGQGQPFGAFF,TRBV12-3/TRBV12-4,many,TRBJ1-1,TRBD1
TGTGCCAGCAGCGAAAACATTGGGGGCACGAACGAGCAGTACTTC,CASSENIGGTNEQYF,TRBV7-9,many,TRBJ2-7,.
TGTGCCAGCAGCCACGATGATGGACAGGGAAAAGAAGCTTTCTTT,CASSHDDGQGKEAFF,TRBV27,many,TRBJ1-1,TRBD1
TGTGCCAGCAGCATCGGGGGCGCTTACGAGCAGTACTTC,CASSIGGAYEQYF,TRBV5-6,many,TRBJ2-7,.
TGTGCCAGCAGTGCTGGGTTTGGCTACGAGCAGTACTTC,CASSAGFGYEQYF,TRBV6-4,.,TRBJ2-7,.
TGTGCCAGCAGCTTGGGAGGGACGGTTCTGAGGGGCGAGCAGTACTTC,CASSLGGTVLRGEQYF,TRBV7-9,few,TRBJ2-7,TRBD2
TGTGCCAGCAAGAGAACTAGCGGAGCCTACGAGCAGTACTTC,CASKRTSGAYEQYF,TRBV28,many,TRBJ2-7,TRBD2
TGTGCCAGCAGTGAATCGGCGGGGGGGTTAGATGAGCAGTTCTTC,CASSESAGGLDEQFF,TRBV25-1,.,TRBJ2-1,TRBD2
TGTGCCAGCAGCGTAGTGGGGGATCGCTATGGCTACACCTTC,CASSVVGDRYGYTF,TRBV9,.,TRBJ1-2,.
TGTGCCAGCAGGGACAGGGGGCAGGCGGGTACTGAAGCTTTCTTT,CASRDRGQAGTEAFF,TRBV6-6,few,TRBJ1-1,TRBD1
TGTGCCAGCACCGACCCGGTCTACAATGAGCAGTTCTTC,CASTDPVYNEQFF,TRBV7-6,many,TRBJ2-1,.
TGTGCCAGCAGTTACGGCAGGGGATTTCGGTATGGCTACACCTTC,CASSYGRGFRYGYTF,TRBV6-5,few,TRBJ1-2,.
TGTGCCAGTGTAGGGAGCGCCTATGGCTACACCTTC,CASVGSAYGYTF,TRBV19,.,TRBJ1-2,.
TGTGCCAGCAGTGACAGGAGATACACTGAAGCTTTCTTT,CASSDRRYTEAFF,TRBV6-5,many,TRBJ1-1,.
TGTGCCAGCAGCCAAAGTACCGCAGAGAACACTGAAGCTTTCTTT,CASSQSTAENTEAFF,TRBV14,few,TRBJ1-1,.
TGTGCCAGCAGCTTACTAGGGGCCTCTGGGGCCAACGTCCTGACTTTC,CASSLLGASGANVLTF,TRBV7-3,many,TRBJ2-6,.